The 26 T cell receptor beta chains presented below share a single source sample, sequenced in a study of CXCR3-negative and CXCR3-positive naive CD8 T cells. Findings of the study overall: A higher hydrophobicity marked the TRB CDR3s of CXCR3-positive naive cells versus CXCR3-negative naive cells.

Preparation of TRB cDNA libraries relied on 5' RACE carrying UMI labels. TCRdb reprocessed the 5' RACE reads, with one entry per CDR3 protein and no DNA. In all, the sample yields around 88,000 distinct CDR3 sequences. These receptors' targets are unknown. Sequenced input: naive CXCR3+ CD8+ T cells from blood. The subset was: CD45RO-CCR7+CD27+CD95- naive CD8+ T cells expressing CXCR3 (TNR3+). The source is a human donor in good health. Some clones in this sample may be carry-over from other donors' samples.

CDR3 protein: CASSPSVGGAGNEQFF. The rearrangement uses TRBV6-4 and TRBJ2-1; TCRdb reports TRBD2, a call that lacks DNA to check it against. The CDR3 is 16 residues long. Germline lookup yields CDR1 MRHNA and CDR2 SNTAGT.

The genes are TRBV7-3 and TRBJ2-2. Germline loops: CDR1 SGHTA, CDR2 FQGTGA. This CDR3 is 15 amino acids long. The CDR3 reads CASSTTAQWTGELFF. The full variable domain, its missing parts supplied by reference TRBV7-3 and TRBJ2-2, is GAGVSQTPSNKVTEKGKYVELRCDPISGHTALYWYRQSLGQGPEFLIYFQGTGAADDSGLPNDRFFAVRPEGSVSTLKIQRTERGDSAVYLCASSTTAQWTGELFFGEGSRLTVL.

This CDR3 is CASRAIRTDTQYF. This chain uses TRBV6-6 with TRBJ2-3. This CDR3 comprises 13 residues. Germline lookup yields CDR1 MNHNY and CDR2 SVGAGI (reference sequence).

The rearrangement links TRBV4-3 to TRBJ2-5; the D gene TCRdb calls, TRBD2, cannot be checked with no DNA. Germline V gives CDR1 LGHNA, CDR2 YSLEER. The CDR3 totals 15 residues. The CDR3 region is CASSQALAPQKTQYF.

This chain connects TRBV20-1 to TRBJ2-7. The length of the CDR3 is 13 residues. Germline V lookup: CDR1 DFQATT, CDR2 SNEGSKA (reference sequence). CDR3 in amino acids: CSARDTGFYEQYF.

The chain links TRBV12-3 or TRBV12-4 to TRBJ2-5. The CDR3 runs to 15 residues. The CDR3 is CASRESTGGQETQYF.

This chain links TRBV7-9 with TRBJ1-2. Germline CDR1 reads SEHNR; CDR2 reads FQNEAQ (reference sequence). CDR3 length: 11 amino acids. The chain's CDR3 is CATWNNYGYTF. Based on the CDR3 plus reference TRBV7-9 and TRBJ1-2, the full variable domain is DTGVSQNPRHKITKRGQNVTFRCDPISEHNRLYWYRQTLGQGPEFLTYFQNEAQLEKSRLLSDRFSAERPKGSFSTLEIQRTEQGDSAMYLCATWNNYGYTFGSGTRLTVV.

This chain uses TRBV5-4 with TRBJ2-4. The CDR3 consists of 16 residues. Germline CDR1 SGHNT, CDR2 YYREEE (reference sequence). The CDR3 protein is CASSSRTQQLLNIQYF.

J is TRBJ1-1 and V is TRBV7-2. The CDR3 length is 17 residues. Germline assignment: CDR1 SGHTA and CDR2 FQGNSA. The CDR3 reads CASSLRSVVNLNTEAFF. The entire variable domain, with the rest obtained from reference TRBV7-2 and TRBJ1-1, is as follows: GAGVSQSPSNKVTEKGKDVELRCDPISGHTALYWYRQSLGQGLEFLIYFQGNSAPDKSGLPSDRFSAERTGGSVSTLTIQRTQQEDSAVYLCASSLRSVVNLNTEAFFGQGTRLTVV.

V usage is TRBV20-1 and J usage is TRBJ1-2; with no DNA, the TCRdb D assignment of TRBD1 cannot be verified. The CDR3 has 13 amino acids. Germline lookup yields CDR1 DFQATT and CDR2 SNEGSKA (reference sequence). The CDR3 loop reads CSARGRDGYGYTF.

The CDR3 loop reads CASAGRGGAYEQYF. The chain carries TRBV7-2 and TRBJ2-7; TCRdb outputs TRBD1, but without DNA this stays unchecked. The CDR3 consists of 14 residues. The germline V gene has CDR1 SGHTA and CDR2 FQGNSA.

This chain links TRBV20-1 with TRBJ1-2; TCRdb gives TRBD1 as the D gene, but with no DNA this cannot be confirmed. The germline gives CDR1 DFQATT, CDR2 SNEGSKA (reference sequence). The CDR3 contains 13 residues. CDR3 amino acids: CSARGGQGDGYTF.

The chain has TRBV7-9 and TRBJ2-2; TCRdb selects TRBD1, and the lack of DNA leaves this call unchecked. The CDR3 spans 15 residues. Looked up from germline, CDR1 is SEHNR and CDR2 is FQNEAQ (reference sequence). CDR3 loop: CASSLIREHTGELFF.

CDR3 sequence reads: CASRGNRGFTGELFF. The genes are TRBV12-3 or TRBV12-4 and TRBJ2-2; TCRdb calls TRBD1, which cannot be checked without DNA. This CDR3 has 15 amino acids.

This chain connects TRBV29-1 to TRBJ2-7; TCRdb picks TRBD1, but there is no DNA to check that call. The CDR3 totals 12 residues. Germline V gene sequence: CDR1 SQVTM, CDR2 ANQGSEA. The CDR3 loop reads CSARTGVHEQYF.

The V and J genes are TRBV7-6 and TRBJ2-5. Germline lookup yields CDR1 SGHVS and CDR2 FNYEAQ. The CDR3 is 14 residues long. The CDR3 protein is CASSPTAVQETQYF.

The chain links TRBV19 to TRBJ2-1; TCRdb's D gene call, TRBD1, goes unchecked for lack of DNA. Germline-derived CDR1 and CDR2 are LNHDA and SQIVND (reference sequence). This CDR3 has 15 amino acids. The CDR3 spells CASSRGQSDYNEQFF.

V usage is TRBV29-1 and J usage is TRBJ2-3; without DNA, the TCRdb call of TRBD2 cannot be checked. The CDR3 is made up of 14 amino acids. The V gene's germline CDR1 is SQVTM and CDR2 ANQGSEA. The CDR3 protein is CSDRTSGSTDTQYF.

The CDR3 loop reads CASSIGLTAYNEQFF. This chain joins TRBV19 and TRBJ2-1; TCRdb names TRBD1, which stays unverified in the absence of DNA. CDR3 length: 15 residues. Germline CDR1 LNHDA, CDR2 SQIVND (reference sequence).

This chain connects TRBV18 to TRBJ1-2. This CDR3 region has 15 residues. Germline V CDR1 and CDR2: KGHSH, LQKENI. CDR3 sequence reads: CASSPPTGYGYGYTF. Filled out from reference TRBV18 and TRBJ1-2, the complete variable domain reads NAGVMQNPRHLVRRRGQEARLRCSPMKGHSHVYWYRQLPEEGLKFMVYLQKENIIDESGMPKERFSAEFPKEGPSILRIQQVVRGDSAAYFCASSPPTGYGYGYTFGSGTRLTVV.

The V call is TRBV12-3 or TRBV12-4, the J call TRBJ2-1. The CDR3 is 12 residues long. CDR3 loop: CASSFIDSEQFF.

The chain employs TRBV7-8 and TRBJ2-3; the TRBD1 assignment by TCRdb is unverifiable without DNA. Germline-derived CDR1 and CDR2 are SGHVS and FQNEAQ. This CDR3 has 18 residues. This chain's CDR3 is CASSLYTGQGSGTDTQYF.

V is TRBV20-1 and J is TRBJ1-1; there is no DNA to check the TCRdb D call of TRBD1. This CDR3 region has 12 residues. The germline V gene has CDR1 DFQATT and CDR2 SNEGSKA (reference sequence). The CDR3 loop reads CSAGGMNTEAFF.

The rearrangement links TRBV13 to TRBJ1-1. CDR3 length equals 16 residues. Germline V gene data show CDR1 as PRHDT and CDR2 as FYEKMQ (reference sequence). CDR3 residues: CASSLFQGWANTEAFF.

V and J are TRBV4-2 and TRBJ2-1; TCRdb gives TRBD2 as the D gene, but with no DNA this cannot be confirmed. This CDR3 contains 18 residues. CDR1 is LGHNA, CDR2 YNFKEQ, per germline. Here the CDR3 reads CASSQEGLAGGPYNEQFF.

The chain links TRBV13 to TRBJ2-1; the D call of TRBD2 rests on TCRdb alone, since no DNA is present to check it. Germline V gene data show CDR1 as PRHDT and CDR2 as FYEKMQ (reference sequence). This CDR3 comprises 14 residues. CDR3 region: CASSLVAGGDEQFF.